This TCR beta chain was documented in a study of blood T cell repertoires in COVID-19. Looking at the study overall: Acute and convalescent COVID-19 specimens originated in the United States, Italy and Spain.

The length of the CDR3 is 14 residues. V lost 1 base and J lost 5, with 11 bases in between. Germline V gives CDR1 MNHEY, CDR2 SMNVEV (reference sequence). Per the original data handling: It was from reference gene primer amplification that nucleated cell counts were estimated. The table came from immunoSEQ multiplex PCR; TCRdb's copy has only in-frame clones and leaves some out. The V and J calls and clone size come from that table; D and trimming were worked out from the DNA. The sample yields about 270,000 clones, more than 75% seen once. Material: PBMCs or T cells enriched from blood (not recorded which). The chain recombines TRBV27 with TRBJ1-1, with unresolved D. This sequence was found in an older woman in a cohort exposed to, infected with or recovered from COVID-19 (not recorded which). CDR3 nucleotide sequence: TGTGCCAGCAGTTTATATCCACGGGGAACTGAAGCTTTCTTT. This translates into CASSLYPRGTEAFF.